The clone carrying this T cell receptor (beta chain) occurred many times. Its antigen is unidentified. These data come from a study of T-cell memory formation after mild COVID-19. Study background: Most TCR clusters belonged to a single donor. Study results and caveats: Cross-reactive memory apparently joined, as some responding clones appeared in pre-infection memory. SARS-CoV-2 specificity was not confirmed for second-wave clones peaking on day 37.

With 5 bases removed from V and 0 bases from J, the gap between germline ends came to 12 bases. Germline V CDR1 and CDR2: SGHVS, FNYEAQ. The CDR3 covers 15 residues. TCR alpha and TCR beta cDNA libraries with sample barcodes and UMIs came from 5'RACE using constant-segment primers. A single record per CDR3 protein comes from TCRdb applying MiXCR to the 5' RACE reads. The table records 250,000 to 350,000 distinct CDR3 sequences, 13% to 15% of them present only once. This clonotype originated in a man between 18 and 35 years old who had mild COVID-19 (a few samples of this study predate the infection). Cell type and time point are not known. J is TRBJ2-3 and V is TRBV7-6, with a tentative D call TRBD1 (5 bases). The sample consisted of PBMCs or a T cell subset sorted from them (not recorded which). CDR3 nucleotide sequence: TGTGCCAGCAGCCAGACAGTTTCTAGCACAGATACGCAGTATTTT. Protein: CASSQTVSSTDTQYF. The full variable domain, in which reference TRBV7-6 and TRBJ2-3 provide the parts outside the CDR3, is GAGVSQSPRYKVTKRGQDVALRCDPISGHVSLYWYRQALGQGPEFLTYFNYEAQQDKSGLPNDRFSAERPEGSISTLTIQRTEQRDSAMYRCASSQTVSSTDTQYFGPGTRLTVL.